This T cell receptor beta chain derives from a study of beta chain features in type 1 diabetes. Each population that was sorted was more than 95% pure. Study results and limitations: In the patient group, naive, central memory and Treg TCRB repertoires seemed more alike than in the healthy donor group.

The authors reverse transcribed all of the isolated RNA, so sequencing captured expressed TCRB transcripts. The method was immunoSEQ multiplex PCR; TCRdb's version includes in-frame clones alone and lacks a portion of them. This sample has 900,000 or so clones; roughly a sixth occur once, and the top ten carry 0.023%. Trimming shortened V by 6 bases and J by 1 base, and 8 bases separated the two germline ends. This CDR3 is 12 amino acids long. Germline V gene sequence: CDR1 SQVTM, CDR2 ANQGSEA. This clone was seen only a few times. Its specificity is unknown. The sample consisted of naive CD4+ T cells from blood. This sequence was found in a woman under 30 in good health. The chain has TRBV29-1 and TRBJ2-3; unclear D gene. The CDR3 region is CSVLTGTDTQYF. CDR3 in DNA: TGCAGCGTACTTACAGGCACAGATACGCAGTATTTT.